A single sample gave rise to the 21 T cell receptor beta chains below, sequenced in a study of T cell repertoires in cytomegalovirus infection. Their cognate antigens are unknown. TCRdb independently ran MiXCR on the reads; one entry per CDR3 protein. The sample holds roughly 990,000 distinct CDR3 sequences, approximately 31% seen once. Specimen: cultured CD8+ T cells from PBMCs, collected from culture after CMV antigen stimulation. The receptors come from a human donor in good health (CMV status not recorded). Some clones in this sample may be carry-over from other donors' samples.

The rearrangement links TRBV2 to TRBJ2-2; the match to TRBD1 covers 7 bases. The length of the CDR3 is 13 residues. From germline, CDR1 is SNHLY and CDR2 FYNNEI. V lost 6 bases to trimming and J lost 6 bases; unmatched junction nucleotides: 4. The CDR3 sequence is CASSPDRAGELFF. The CDR3 nucleotides are TGTGCCAGCAGCCCCGACAGGGCCGGGGAGCTGTTTTTT.

This clonotype has ten or more counts. The chain links TRBV7-9 to TRBJ2-7, with 10 bases that match TRBD2. The CDR3 has 17 residues. V dropped 1 base and J dropped 6; count of bases not matched to a gene: 12. The germline gives CDR1 SEHNR, CDR2 FQNEAQ (reference sequence). This chain's CDR3 is CASSLGPSSGGLSEQYF. CDR3 DNA sequence: TGTGCCAGCAGCTTAGGACCCTCTAGCGGGGGCCTCTCCGAGCAGTACTTC.

This chain links TRBV9 with TRBJ2-1; D is unclear. CDR3 length equals 16 residues. V lost 0 bases and J lost 0, with 10 bases in between. Germline V gives CDR1 SGDLS, CDR2 YYNGEE. CDR3 region: CASSVELLSSYNEQFF. CDR3 in DNA: TGTGCCAGCAGCGTAGAACTCCTTAGCTCCTACAATGAGCAGTTCTTC.

The rearrangement links TRBV7-9 to TRBJ2-3; D gene unclear. The germline V gene has CDR1 SEHNR and CDR2 FQNEAQ (reference sequence). This CDR3 comprises 12 residues. V lost 6 bases, J lost 6 bases, and 10 bases lay in between. The CDR3: CASSQAWDTQYF. The CDR3 nucleotides read TGTGCCAGCAGTCAAGCATGGGATACGCAGTATTTT.

A few counts support this clonotype. This sequence joins TRBV5-1 and TRBJ1-6; D gene ambiguous. V gave up 4 bases and J gave up 7 bases, with 9 bases separating them. Germline CDR1 is SGHRS and CDR2 is YFSETQ. This CDR3 contains 13 residues. CDR3: CASSPTENSPLHF. As DNA, the CDR3 is TGCGCCAGCAGCCCTACCGAAAATTCACCCCTCCACTTT.

The CDR3 coding sequence is TGCAGTGCTAGAGGTATCGGGGGACGCAACTACGAGCAGTACTTC. Its protein is CSARGIGGRNYEQYF. The V and J genes are TRBV20-1 and TRBJ2-7; TRBD2 might be the D (6 bases). Germline-derived CDR1 and CDR2 are DFQATT and SNEGSKA (reference sequence). Between the trimmed V and J ends, which lost 1 base and 3 bases, there was a span of 16 bases. The CDR3 loop spans 15 amino acids.

V is TRBV24-1 and J is TRBJ2-1; the D gene is possibly TRBD2 (6 bases). The CDR3 sequence is 15 residues long. In germline, CDR1 is KGHDR, CDR2 SFDVKD. The V end lost 4 bases, the J end lost 1 base, and 10 bases lay between the germline ends. The CDR3 loop is CATSETSLSYNEQFF. In DNA form, the CDR3 reads TGTGCCACCAGTGAAACTAGCCTATCCTACAATGAGCAGTTCTTC.

This clonotype came up a few times. V gene TRBV12-3 or TRBV12-4 combines with J gene TRBJ2-5, with a possible D match to TRBD2 (6 bases). The CDR3 spans 14 residues. Trimming removed 2 bases at V and 3 bases at J, with 10 bases between. The CDR3 nucleotides are TGTGCCAGCAGTTTAAGTACGGGGGAAGAGACCCAGTACTTC. It specifies CASSLSTGEETQYF.

V usage is TRBV20-1 and J usage is TRBJ1-5; D is ambiguous. Germline V lookup: CDR1 DFQATT, CDR2 SNEGSKA (reference sequence). Trimming shortened V by 3 bases and J by 2 bases, and 20 bases separated the two germline ends. This CDR3 is built from 17 residues. The CDR3 DNA sequence: TGCAGTGCTAGCGGTGGCAGGTCCCATGAAGGCAATCAGCCCCAGCATTTT. Protein: CSASGGRSHEGNQPQHF.

V gene TRBV18 combines with J gene TRBJ1-5; the D gene is possibly TRBD1 (5 bases). The CDR3 is 14 amino acids. Deletions cut 4 bases from V and 7 bases from J, with 14 bases between. Germline loops: CDR1 KGHSH, CDR2 LQKENI. CDR3 DNA: TGTGCCAGCTCACGTACTGGGACGGCGCAGCCCCAGCATTTT. Amino acids: CASSRTGTAQPQHF.

This chain joins TRBV7-9 and TRBJ1-5; 7 nucleotides line up with TRBD1. J was trimmed by 0 bases and V by 1 base; bases with no gene match: 12. Germline values: CDR1 SEHNR, CDR2 FQNEAQ (reference sequence). The CDR3 is 19 residues long. The CDR3 reads CASSLGPGTVNYSNQPQHF. CDR3 DNA sequence: TGTGCCAGCAGCTTAGGCCCGGGGACAGTTAACTATAGCAATCAGCCCCAGCATTTT.

Points on this clonotype: Being one base from a much bigger clone, this may be a read error. The chain links TRBV12-5 to TRBJ2-1; D is unresolved. This CDR3 is built from 12 residues. The V and J ends lost 9 bases and 6 bases respectively, with 12 bases between them. Per the germline V gene, CDR1 is LGHNT and CDR2 is FRNRAP. The CDR3 DNA is TGTGCTAGAGGTCACACTCTCAATGAGCAGTTCTTC. Translation: CARGHTLNEQFF.

The genes are TRBV4-2 and TRBJ1-1, with TRBD1 matching 10 bases. Germline lookup yields CDR1 LGHNA and CDR2 YNFKEQ. The ends lost 5 bases at V and 7 bases at J; junction bases unmatched: 7. There are 14 residues in the CDR3. The CDR3 spells CASSSYDRGLEAFF. In DNA, the CDR3 is TGTGCCAGCAGCTCCTACGACAGGGGGCTTGAAGCTTTCTTT.

This clonotype has at least ten counts. CDR3 residues: CASSAARDEQFF. CDR3 DNA: TGCGCCAGCAGCGCGGCTCGGGATGAGCAGTTCTTC. The chain combines TRBV5-1 with TRBJ2-1; the D is unclear. The CDR3 has 12 amino acids. The germline CDR1 and CDR2 sequences are SGHRS and YFSETQ. V lost 4 bases to trimming and J lost 8 bases, with 10 bases between them. The variable domain in full, completed from reference TRBV5-1 and TRBJ2-1, reads KAGVTQTPRYLIKTRGQQVTLSCSPISGHRSVSWYQQTPGQGLQFLFEYFSETQRNKGNFPGRFSGRQFSNSRSEMNVSTLELGDSALYLCASSAARDEQFFGPGTRLTVL.

This rearrangement joins TRBV19 to TRBJ2-7; D may be TRBD1 or TRBD2 (5 bases each). CDR1 LNHDA and CDR2 SQIVND come from the germline V gene (reference sequence). V was cut by 5 bases and J by 3 bases, with 17 bases left in between. This CDR3 contains 15 residues. Here the CDR3 DNA reads TGTGCCAGTAGTCCCCCCGGGACCGATGGCTACGAGCAGTACTTC. Protein product: CASSPPGTDGYEQYF.

This clonotype turned up a few times. The V gene is TRBV4-1, the J gene TRBJ2-1; no clear D. The length of the CDR3 is 15 residues. V dropped 0 bases and J dropped 8 bases, with 14 bases sitting between them. CDR1 and CDR2 from the germline V gene are MGHRA and YSYEKL. Here the CDR3 DNA reads TGCGCCAGCAGCCAAGAGTCCCCCTCGCGCGATGAGCAGTTCTTC. The encoded protein is CASSQESPSRDEQFF.

V usage is TRBV7-4 and J usage is TRBJ1-2; D possibly corresponds to TRBD1 (5 bases). The CDR3 is 15 amino acids. The V and J ends lost 0 bases and 0 bases respectively, with 8 bases between them. Germline CDR1 and CDR2: SGHVT and SQSDAQ. The CDR3 loop is CASSLAGLTNYGYTF. CDR3 DNA sequence: TGTGCCAGCAGCTTAGCGGGACTGACTAACTATGGCTACACCTTC.

This clonotype appeared a few times. This chain uses TRBV20-1 with TRBJ1-1, with a tentative D call TRBD1 (5 bases). This CDR3 contains 15 residues. Trimming pared 1 base from V and 4 bases from J, leaving 16 bases between. From germline, CDR1 is DFQATT and CDR2 SNEGSKA (reference sequence). The CDR3 sequence is CSARVLGGGSTEAFF. The DNA of the CDR3 is TGCAGTGCTAGAGTTTTGGGGGGGGGATCCACTGAAGCTTTCTTT.

This clonotype came up a few times. The chain employs TRBV12-5 and TRBJ2-1; D uncertain. V shed 7 bases and J shed 2 bases, with 21 bases lying between them. The CDR3 sequence is 17 residues long. Germline-derived CDR1 and CDR2 are LGHNT and FRNRAP. DNA of the CDR3: TGTGCTAGTGCCCCACCCACTCTTCGTACCCCCTACAATGAGCAGTTCTTC. This gives the protein CASAPPTLRTPYNEQFF.

The chain combines TRBV6-1 with TRBJ1-5; no definite D call. Germline V gives CDR1 MNHNS, CDR2 SASEGT. Trimming stripped 1 base from V and 5 bases from J, with 6 bases between. The CDR3 extends over 13 amino acids. CDR3 loop: CASSEDSYQPQHF. The CDR3 DNA reads TGTGCCAGCAGTGAAGACAGTTATCAGCCCCAGCATTTT.

This clonotype has just a few counts. This rearrangement joins TRBV7-9 to TRBJ1-2; a possible D gene is TRBD1 (6 bases). The V end lost 4 bases, the J end lost 3 bases, and 21 bases lay between the germline ends. Germline V lookup: CDR1 SEHNR, CDR2 FQNEAQ (reference sequence). There are 17 residues in the CDR3. CDR3 protein: CASSSEFGYRADYGYTF. The CDR3 DNA reads as TGTGCCAGCAGCTCAGAGTTCGGCTACAGGGCGGACTATGGCTACACCTTC.